This TCR beta chain was identified during a study of Tregs in tolerant kidney transplant recipients (dated by TCRdb to about 2019). About the study as a whole: The study applied TCRbeta sequencing to find donor-specific regulatory T cells before combined kidney and bone marrow transplantation and then followed those same cells after transplant. On the study overall, not on this receptor specifically: Donor-specific Treg expansion exceeded global Treg expansion in tolerant patients, suggesting antigen-driven rather than nonspecific expansion. Biological reproducibility was not directly assessed, although technical replication error appeared to be minimal. The most biologically relevant and donor-specific TCRbeta repertoire appeared to be identified by expanding Tregs with activated donor B cells. The study was constrained by small patient numbers, and validation of the findings is required in larger populations and under other immunosuppression protocols. For some patients, the PCR primers changed as time went on, which meant samples from those patients could not be compared with one another at the nucleotide level.

The transplants used related donors with nonmyeloablative bone marrow transplantation, and mixed chimerism in the human trials was transient. Thawed PBMCs were FACS-sorted into unstimulated Tregs (CD4+CD25+CD127-), CD4+ non-Tregs (CD4+CD25-), CD4 cells and CD8 cells. The patients were 4 recipients of combined kidney and bone marrow transplants from the ITN036ST trial, and samples were available only for these trial subjects. Healthy control blood was processed to PBMCs by Ficoll density gradient and cryopreserved, and patient PBMCs were collected before and after transplant. About this clone itself: The antigen it binds to is not known. No much larger clone is present one base from it, and per-base qualities are unavailable.

For TCRbeta CDR3 sequencing, genomic DNA from the sorted cells was extracted using the QIAGEN DNeasy Blood and Tissue Kit. Through immunoSEQ, high-throughput TCRbeta CDR3 sequencing was done commercially, including PCR amplification with internal controls and bias correction. As for how the authors treated the data: Unique productive TCRbeta sequences were defined by CDR3 nucleotide sequence where primers matched, otherwise by CDR3 amino acid sequence with Vbeta and Jbeta genes. To correct sorting error, sequences shared between sorted populations at a frequency ratio of 2:1 or less were removed; the rest were assigned to the higher population. A sequence was defined as donor-reactive if the sequence was expanded at least 5-fold in CFSE-low cells compared with unstimulated cells and had a frequency of at least 0.01% in CFSE-low cells. Jensen-Shannon divergence calculated on the top 100 TCRbeta sequences ranked by frequency was used to measure repertoire divergence. For samples with multiple sequencing runs, sorting error was corrected in each run separately before the runs were combined. Here the immuneACCESS table is served through TCRdb, limited to in-frame sequences with V and J called. Missing clones are a known gap in these copies; in checked studies unresolved V genes cover under half, and the rest lacks a known reason. That table furnishes V, J and clone size, whereas the DNA furnished D and trimming. The sample table records tens of thousands of clones; more than 85% of these occur just once. The biggest ten clones account for approximately 1.5% of the sample.

This specimen was CD4+ T cells from blood (PBMCs), taken 12 months after the transplant. This clonotype originated in a human patient who received a combined kidney and bone marrow transplant. After a transplant, some T cells may have been passed on by the graft donor.

The sequenced DNA: TGTGCCAGCAGTCCTTACGACAGGAAAAAAAACATTCAGTACTTC. Translated, it reads CASSPYDRKKNIQYF. Recombination joined TRBV27 with TRBJ2-4; the D gene is possibly TRBD1, with 6 bases matching. V was cut back by 5 bases and J by 4 bases, leaving a gap of 15 bases between them. Including the terminal cysteine and phenylalanine, the CDR3 comprises 15 residues. Only the CDR3 part of the read is kept: 45 bases, read in frame from the first base. The germline V gene (reference sequence) sets CDR1 to MNHEY and CDR2 to SMNVEV.